Given below is one TCR beta chain in context. Only in-frame clones appear in the TCRdb table, and some are missing; sequencing was by immunoSEQ multiplex PCR. Altogether 120,000 or so clones are present, 65% to 85% being singletons, with the ten largest covering about 5.4%. These data are taken from a study of blood T cell repertoires in COVID-19. This CDR3 region has 15 residues. The V and J ends lost 3 bases and 3 bases, in that order; junction bases with no gene match: 5. CDR1 and CDR2 (germline): SGHNT, YYREEE (reference sequence). The gene calls are TRBV5-4 and TRBJ2-1; 8 nucleotides line up with TRBD2. The source of this sequence is an older man with active or convalescent COVID-19. The sequencing sample was made of peripheral blood. DNA for the CDR3: TGTGCCAGCAGCTCGACTAGCGATTTCTACAATGAGCAGTTCTTC. It encodes CASSSTSDFYNEQFF.